The 27 T cell receptor beta chains below were found in one sample sequenced in a study of T cells in tumors after PD-1 blockade. Only in-frame clones appear in the TCRdb table, and some are missing; sequencing was by immunoSEQ multiplex PCR. The sample lists about 63,000 clones, around 74% occurring once. Material: PBMCs, obtained after anti-PD-1 treatment. The receptors were gathered from a human donor with basal cell carcinoma.

The J gene is TRBJ1-2, the V gene TRBV24-1; D is unclear. This CDR3 contains 11 residues. V gave up 0 bases and J gave up 7 bases, with 2 bases separating them. Germline V CDR1 and CDR2: KGHDR, SFDVKD. CDR3 bases: TGTGCCACCAGTGATTTGAGTGGCTACACCTTC. Translation: CATSDLSGYTF.

The rearrangement links TRBV7-9 to TRBJ2-5, with TRBD2 identical over 11 bases. The CDR3 covers 12 residues. The germline V gene encodes CDR1 SEHNR and CDR2 FQNEAQ (reference sequence). J was trimmed by 8 bases and V by 6 bases; bases with no gene match: 2. This chain's CDR3 is CASRLAGGTQYF. The CDR3 DNA follows: TGTGCCAGCAGGCTAGCGGGGGGTACCCAGTACTTC.

The V call is TRBV5-1, the J call TRBJ2-5; TRBD2 matches at 9 bases. CDR3 size: 19 residues. Per germline, CDR1 SGHRS and CDR2 YFSETQ. The V gene end was trimmed by 10 bases and the J gene end by 2 bases; junction bases not matched to a gene: 24. The CDR3, as DNA: TGCGCCCGCCGCGGGGGCCCCGCGGGGGGGCCGAGGGGACAAGAGACCCAGTACTTC. Protein sequence: CARRGGPAGGPRGQETQYF.

The chain uses TRBV9 and TRBJ2-7, with 7 bases identical to TRBD1. With V trimmed by 3 bases and J by 0 bases, 3 bases remained unmatched. Germline-derived CDR1 and CDR2 are SGDLS and YYNGEE. The CDR3 has 14 residues. CDR3 in DNA: TGTGCCAGCAGCGAGGGGGCAGACTCCTACGAGCAGTACTTC. Translated: CASSEGADSYEQYF.

The rearrangement links TRBV7-2 to TRBJ2-3, with TRBD1 matching 7 bases. V was pared by 6 bases and J by 4 bases, with 13 bases of the junction left unmatched. The CDR3 spans 16 residues. Germline V gene lookup returns CDR1 SGHTA and CDR2 FQGNSA. CDR3 amino acids: CASSLRQGQSSDTQYF. In DNA form, the CDR3 reads TGTGCCAGCAGTCTAAGACAGGGTCAGAGCTCAGATACGCAGTATTTT.

This rearrangement joins TRBV2 to TRBJ1-5; weak D call: TRBD1 (6 bases). V was trimmed by 3 bases and J by 1 base, leaving 7 bases between them. The CDR3 length is 14 residues. The germline gives CDR1 SNHLY, CDR2 FYNNEI. This CDR3 reads CASSERGSNQPQHF. The CDR3 DNA reads TGTGCCAGCAGTGAGAGGGGGAGCAATCAGCCCCAGCATTTT. Combining the CDR3 with reference TRBV2 and TRBJ1-5 gives the whole variable domain EPEVTQTPSHQVTQMGQEVILRCVPISNHLYFYWYRQILGQKVEFLVSFYNNEISEKSEIFDDQFSVERPDGSNFTLKIRSTKLEDSAMYFCASSERGSNQPQHFGDGTRLSIL.

CDR3 DNA sequence: TGTGCCAGCACCCTGACAGGCCTCAACACTGAAGCTTTCTTT. Translation gives CASTLTGLNTEAFF. V and J are TRBV5-4 and TRBJ1-1; D possibly corresponds to TRBD1 (6 bases). The germline V gene encodes CDR1 SGHNT and CDR2 YYREEE (reference sequence). The V end lost 6 bases, the J end lost 2 bases, and 14 bases lay between the germline ends. The CDR3 has 14 amino acids.

The chain carries TRBV27 and TRBJ1-2, with 10 bases fitting TRBD1. The CDR3 sequence is 14 residues long. V shed 7 bases and J 7 bases; nucleotides not matched to a gene: 9. From germline, CDR1 is MNHEY and CDR2 SMNVEV (reference sequence). Written as DNA, the CDR3 is TGTGCCAGCAATGGACAGGGGGGTTATGGTGGCTACACCTTC. It translates to CASNGQGGYGGYTF.

This chain joins TRBV6-2 or TRBV6-3 and TRBJ2-1, with D possibly matching TRBD2 (6 bases). V shed 2 bases and J shed 8 bases, with 10 bases lying between them. CDR3 length: 13 residues. Germline V CDR1 and CDR2: MNHEY, SVGEGT. CDR3 sequence reads: CASSYPRGDEQFF. The CDR3 DNA reads as TGTGCCAGCAGTTACCCCCGCGGGGATGAGCAGTTCTTC.

To note about this clone: The same CDR3 arises from other DNA sequences in this sample as well. The chain uses TRBV9 and TRBJ1-5, with D perhaps TRBD1 (5 bases). Germline lookup yields CDR1 SGDLS and CDR2 YYNGEE. V was pared by 0 bases and J by 2 bases, with 6 bases between. The CDR3 is made up of 14 amino acids. The CDR3 DNA reads TGTGCCAGCAGCGTAGGGGGGGGCAATCAGCCCCAGCATTTT. It specifies CASSVGGGNQPQHF.

V usage is TRBV19 and J usage is TRBJ1-2; D is perhaps TRBD1 (6 bases). The CDR3 is 12 residues long. V was clipped by 8 bases and J by 7 bases, with 14 bases between them. Germline V gene lookup returns CDR1 LNHDA and CDR2 SQIVND (reference sequence). The CDR3: CASQGTLSGYTF. Written as DNA, the CDR3 is TGTGCCAGTCAGGGGACTCTCTCTGGCTACACCTTC.

This sequence joins TRBV7-2 and TRBJ2-3, with a tentative D call TRBD1 (5 bases). In germline, CDR1 is SGHTA, CDR2 FQGNSA. V lost 10 bases, J lost 2 bases, and 16 bases lay in between. The CDR3 length is 14 residues. Here the CDR3 DNA reads TGTGCCACCAAAGGCCCAGGGCCCACAGATACGCAGTATTTT. Amino acid sequence: CATKGPGPTDTQYF.

CDR3 protein: CASSFRRDYGYTF. The CDR3 nucleotides are TGTGCCAGCAGCTTCCGCAGGGACTATGGCTACACCTTC. The chain links TRBV7-8 to TRBJ1-2; D is possibly TRBD1 (5 bases). This CDR3 has 13 residues. Germline V CDR1 and CDR2: SGHVS, FQNEAQ. V was cut by 3 bases and J by 3 bases, with 8 bases left in between.

This CDR3 is CASSIRQGRNTEAFF. CDR3 DNA sequence: TGTGCCAGCAGCATCAGACAGGGACGGAACACTGAAGCTTTCTTT. The chain has TRBV7-9 and TRBJ1-1; 7 bases agree with TRBD1. The germline V gene encodes CDR1 SEHNR and CDR2 FQNEAQ (reference sequence). Losses at the gene ends were 5 bases for V and 1 base for J; bases not matched to a gene: 7. This CDR3 region has 15 residues. Together with reference TRBV7-9 and TRBJ1-1, the CDR3 gives the full variable domain: DTGVSQNPRHKITKRGQNVTFRCDPISEHNRLYWYRQTLGQGPEFLTYFQNEAQLEKSRLLSDRFSAERPKGSFSTLEIQRTEQGDSAMYLCASSIRQGRNTEAFFGQGTRLTVV.

The chain carries TRBV24-1 and TRBJ2-3; D possibly uses TRBD1 or TRBD2 (6 bases each). CDR3 length: 16 residues. Per germline, CDR1 KGHDR and CDR2 SFDVKD. V was clipped by 1 base and J by 1 base, with 11 bases between them. This chain's CDR3 is CATSDLTGAGTDTQYF. DNA of the CDR3: TGTGCCACCAGTGATTTAACGGGGGCAGGCACAGATACGCAGTATTTT.

In this sample, this clone turned up a few times. The identical CDR3 is also encoded by other nucleotide sequences in the sample. V is TRBV6-5 and J is TRBJ2-2; 10 positions agree with TRBD1. The CDR3 runs 15 residues. V was clipped by 7 bases and J by 4 bases; unmatched bases: 6. Per germline, CDR1 MNHEY and CDR2 SVGAGI. The CDR3 nucleotides read TGTGCCAGCACCCTAGACAGGGGGCGCACCGGGGAGCTGTTTTTT. This sequence encodes CASTLDRGRTGELFF.

The gene calls are TRBV5-1 and TRBJ1-6; D possibly corresponds to TRBD1 (5 bases). CDR1 and CDR2 from the germline V gene are SGHRS and YFSETQ. The ends were cut back, 4 bases at V and 5 bases at J, with 13 bases in the middle. The CDR3 has 15 amino acids. The CDR3 here is CASSTAGYDNSPLHF. In DNA, the CDR3 is TGCGCCAGCAGCACGGCAGGGTATGATAATTCACCCCTCCACTTT.

The chain carries TRBV28 and TRBJ2-3, with D perhaps matching TRBD1 (5 bases). The CDR3 contains 13 residues. V lost 2 bases, J lost 3 bases, and 6 bases lay in between. CDR1 is MDHEN and CDR2 is SYDVKM in the germline V gene. This CDR3 is CASSLQGTDTQYF. CDR3 coding DNA: TGTGCCAGCAGTTTACAGGGAACAGATACGCAGTATTTT.

The rearrangement uses TRBV5-1 and TRBJ1-4, with D perhaps TRBD1 (6 bases). Germline lookup yields CDR1 SGHRS and CDR2 YFSETQ. The CDR3 is 15 amino acids. V gave up 4 bases and J gave up 2 bases, with 12 bases separating them. CDR3 loop: CASSGGTYTNEKLFF. The CDR3 DNA reads TGCGCCAGCAGCGGCGGGACATATACTAATGAAAAACTGTTTTTT.

In this sample, this clone turned up once. This chain uses TRBV5-4 with TRBJ1-2; TRBD1 agrees at 9 bases. The germline gives CDR1 SGHNT, CDR2 YYREEE (reference sequence). Losses at the gene ends were 4 bases for V and 4 bases for J; bases not matched to a gene: 5. The CDR3 contains 14 residues. CDR3 residues: CASSLGTGTYGYTF. In DNA form, the CDR3 reads TGTGCCAGCAGCCTCGGGACAGGGACCTATGGCTACACCTTC. The full variable domain, its missing parts supplied by reference TRBV5-4 and TRBJ1-2, is ETGVTQSPTHLIKTRGQQVTLRCSSQSGHNTVSWYQQALGQGPQFIFQYYREEENGRGNFPPRFSGLQFPNYSSELNVNALELDDSALYLCASSLGTGTYGYTFGSGTRLTVV.

Here the CDR3 DNA reads TGTGCCAGCAGCTTAGCGGGCGGTAGCTCCTATAATTCACCCCTCCACTTT. It translates to CASSLAGGSSYNSPLHF. V and J are TRBV7-2 and TRBJ1-6, with unresolved D. The CDR3 spans 17 residues. Trimming removed 0 bases at V and 0 bases at J, with 9 bases between. Germline CDR1 and CDR2: SGHTA and FQGNSA.

The chain links TRBV14 to TRBJ1-4; no clear D. CDR3 length: 15 amino acids. Trimming cost V 6 bases and J 0 bases, with 11 bases left between them. From germline, CDR1 is SGHDN and CDR2 FVKESK. The CDR3 nucleotides are TGTGCCAGCAGGCGACGGGGTGCAACTAATGAAAAACTGTTTTTT. Residues: CASRRRGATNEKLFF.

CDR3 protein: CASSLGTGTGEQYF. CDR3 DNA sequence: TGCGCCAGCAGCTTGGGGACAGGAACTGGGGAGCAGTACTTC. The chain uses TRBV5-1 and TRBJ2-7, with 7 bases matching TRBD1. Per the germline V gene, CDR1 is SGHRS and CDR2 is YFSETQ. The CDR3 has 14 residues. The V segment lost 0 bases and the J segment 7 bases; nucleotides outside the gene matches: 7.

The CDR3 spells CAWSVGTGYNSPLHF. The DNA of the CDR3 is TGTGCCTGGAGTGTAGGGACAGGATATAATTCACCCCTCCACTTT. The V gene is TRBV30, the J gene TRBJ1-6, with 8 bases identical to TRBD1. V lost 0 bases and J lost 4; bases outside the gene matches: 2. The CDR3 is 15 residues long. CDR1 GTSNPN and CDR2 SVGIG come from the germline V gene (reference sequence).

V usage is TRBV5-4 and J usage is TRBJ2-1; either TRBD1 or TRBD2 may fit D (5 bases each). This CDR3 is built from 16 residues. With 2 bases removed from V and 6 bases from J, the gap between germline ends came to 18 bases. Per the germline V gene, CDR1 is SGHNT and CDR2 is YYREEE (reference sequence). DNA of the CDR3: TGTGCCAGCAGCTTAGATTTAGGGGCTAGCCGCAATGAGCAGTTCTTC. Translating gives CASSLDLGASRNEQFF.

The CDR3 DNA follows: TGTGCCAGCAGCTTAGAACAGGGTTCCTATAATTCACCCCTCCACTTT. Its translation is CASSLEQGSYNSPLHF. V gene TRBV11-1 combines with J gene TRBJ1-6, with a possible D match to TRBD1 (6 bases). The V and J ends lost 1 base and 1 base respectively, with 8 bases between them. Germline lookup yields CDR1 SGHAT and CDR2 FQDESV (reference sequence). The CDR3 length is 16 residues.

This chain links TRBV28 with TRBJ1-2, with D tentatively TRBD1 (5 bases). The CDR3 is 13 residues long. Trimming cost V 5 bases and J 5 bases, with 12 bases left between them. CDR1 and CDR2 from the germline V gene are MDHEN and SYDVKM. The CDR3 DNA is TGTGCCAGCAGTATCGTACAGGAGTATGGCTACACCTTC. Encoded protein: CASSIVQEYGYTF.